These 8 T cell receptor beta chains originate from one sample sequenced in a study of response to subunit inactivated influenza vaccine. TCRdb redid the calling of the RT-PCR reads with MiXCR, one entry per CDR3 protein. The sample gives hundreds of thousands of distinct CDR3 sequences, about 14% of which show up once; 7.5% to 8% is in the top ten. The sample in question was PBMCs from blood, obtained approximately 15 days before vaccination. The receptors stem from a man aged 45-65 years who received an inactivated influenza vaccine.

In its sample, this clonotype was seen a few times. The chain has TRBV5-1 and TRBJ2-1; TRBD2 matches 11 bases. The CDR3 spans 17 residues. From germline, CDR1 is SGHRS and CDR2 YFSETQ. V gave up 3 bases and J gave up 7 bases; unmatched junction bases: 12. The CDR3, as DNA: TGCGCCAGCAGCTCGCGCCCGACTAGCGGGATTGGGAATGAGCAGTTCTTC. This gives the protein CASSSRPTSGIGNEQFF. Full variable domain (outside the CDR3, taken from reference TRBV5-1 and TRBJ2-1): KAGVTQTPRYLIKTRGQQVTLSCSPISGHRSVSWYQQTPGQGLQFLFEYFSETQRNKGNFPGRFSGRQFSNSRSEMNVSTLELGDSALYLCASSSRPTSGIGNEQFFGPGTRLTVL.

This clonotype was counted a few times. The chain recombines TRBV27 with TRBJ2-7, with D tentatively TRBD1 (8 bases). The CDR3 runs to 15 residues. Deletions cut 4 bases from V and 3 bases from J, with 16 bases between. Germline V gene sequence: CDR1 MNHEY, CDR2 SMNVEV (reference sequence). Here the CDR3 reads CASSSNRGRGYEQYF. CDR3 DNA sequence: TGTGCCAGCAGTTCAAACAGGGGGAGGGGCTACGAGCAGTACTTC.

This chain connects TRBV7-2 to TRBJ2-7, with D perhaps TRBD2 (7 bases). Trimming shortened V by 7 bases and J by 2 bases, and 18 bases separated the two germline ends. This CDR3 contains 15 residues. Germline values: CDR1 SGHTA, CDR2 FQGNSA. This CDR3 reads CASNGGGGPTYEQYF. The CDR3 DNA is TGTGCCAGCAATGGGGGCGGGGGCCCGACCTACGAGCAGTACTTC.

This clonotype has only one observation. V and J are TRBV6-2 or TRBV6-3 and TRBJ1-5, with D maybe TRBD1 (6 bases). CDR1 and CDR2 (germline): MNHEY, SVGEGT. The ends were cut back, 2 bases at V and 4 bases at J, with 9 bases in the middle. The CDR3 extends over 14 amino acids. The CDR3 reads CASSYNTGNQPQHF. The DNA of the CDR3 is TGTGCCAGCAGTTACAACACAGGGAATCAGCCCCAGCATTTT.

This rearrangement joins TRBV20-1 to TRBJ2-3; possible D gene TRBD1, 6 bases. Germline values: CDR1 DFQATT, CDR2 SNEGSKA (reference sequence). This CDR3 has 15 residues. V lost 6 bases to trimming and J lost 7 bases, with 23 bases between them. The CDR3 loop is CSAPRADSSWNTQYF. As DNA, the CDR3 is TGCAGTGCACCCCGGGCGGACAGTTCATGGAATACGCAGTATTTT.

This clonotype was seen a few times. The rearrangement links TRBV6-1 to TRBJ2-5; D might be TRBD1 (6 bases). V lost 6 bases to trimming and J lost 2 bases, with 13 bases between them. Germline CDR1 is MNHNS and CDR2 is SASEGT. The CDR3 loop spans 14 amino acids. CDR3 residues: CASRGGEAQETQYF. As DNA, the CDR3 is TGTGCCAGCAGAGGGGGTGAGGCGCAAGAGACCCAGTACTTC.

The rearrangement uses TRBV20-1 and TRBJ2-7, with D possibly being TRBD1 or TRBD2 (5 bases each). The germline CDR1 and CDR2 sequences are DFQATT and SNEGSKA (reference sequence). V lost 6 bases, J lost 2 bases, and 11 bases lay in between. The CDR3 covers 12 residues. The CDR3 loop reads CSAKGRAYEQYF. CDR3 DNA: TGCAGTGCAAAGGGACGGGCCTACGAGCAGTACTTC.

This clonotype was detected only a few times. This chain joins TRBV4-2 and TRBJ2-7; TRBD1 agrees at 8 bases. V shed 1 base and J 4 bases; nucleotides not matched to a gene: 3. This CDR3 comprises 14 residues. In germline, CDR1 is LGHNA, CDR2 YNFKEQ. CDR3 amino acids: CASSQGTGRYEQYF. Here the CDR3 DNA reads TGTGCCAGCAGCCAAGGGACAGGGAGGTACGAGCAGTACTTC.